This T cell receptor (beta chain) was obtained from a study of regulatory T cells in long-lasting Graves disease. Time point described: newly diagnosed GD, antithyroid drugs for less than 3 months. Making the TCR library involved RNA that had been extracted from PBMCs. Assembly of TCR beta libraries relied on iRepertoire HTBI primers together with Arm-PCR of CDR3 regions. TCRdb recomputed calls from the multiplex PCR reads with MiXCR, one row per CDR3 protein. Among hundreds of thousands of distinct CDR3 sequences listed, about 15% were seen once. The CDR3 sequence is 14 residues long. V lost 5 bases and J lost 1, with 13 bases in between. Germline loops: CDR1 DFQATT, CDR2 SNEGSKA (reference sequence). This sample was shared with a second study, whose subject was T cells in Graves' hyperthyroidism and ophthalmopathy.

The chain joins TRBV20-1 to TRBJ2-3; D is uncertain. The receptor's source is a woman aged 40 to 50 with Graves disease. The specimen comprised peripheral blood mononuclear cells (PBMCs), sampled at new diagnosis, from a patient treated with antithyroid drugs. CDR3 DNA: TGCAGTGCTCCGAAGGTGGCGGGCACAGATACGCAGTATTTT. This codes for CSAPKVAGTDTQYF.